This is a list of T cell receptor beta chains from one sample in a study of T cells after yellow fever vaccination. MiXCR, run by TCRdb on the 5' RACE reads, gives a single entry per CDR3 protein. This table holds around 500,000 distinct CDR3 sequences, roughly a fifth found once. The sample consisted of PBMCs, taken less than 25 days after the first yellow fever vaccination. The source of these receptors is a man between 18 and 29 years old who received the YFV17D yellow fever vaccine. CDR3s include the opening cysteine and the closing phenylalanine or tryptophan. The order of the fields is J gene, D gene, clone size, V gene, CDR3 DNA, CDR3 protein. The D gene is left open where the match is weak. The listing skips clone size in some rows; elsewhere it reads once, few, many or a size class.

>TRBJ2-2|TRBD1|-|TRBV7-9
TGTGCCAGCCCCCGGGACAGGGGAACGTGGGCCGGGGAGCTGTTTTTT
CASPRDRGTWAGELFF
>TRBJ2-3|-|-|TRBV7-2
TGTGCCAGCAGCGCCGCCTCGACGCAGTATTTT
CASSAASTQYF
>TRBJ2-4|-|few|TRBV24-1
TGTGCCACCAGTGACCCCGGACATCCCCAAAACATTCAGTACTTC
CATSDPGHPQNIQYF
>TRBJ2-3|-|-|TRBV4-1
TGCGCCAGCAGCCAAGACCGGGGGACGAAGCTTACGCAGTATTTT
CASSQDRGTKLTQYF
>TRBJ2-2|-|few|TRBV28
TGTGCCAGCAGTTTGACTGACCGGGGGCTCGGGGAGCTGTTTTTT
CASSLTDRGLGELFF
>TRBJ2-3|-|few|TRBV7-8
TGTGCCAGCTTAGGGGGGGGCACAGATACGCAGTATTTT
CASLGGGTDTQYF
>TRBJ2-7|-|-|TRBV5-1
TGCGCCAGCAGCTTGGGGCTTCGGGACGAGCAGTACTTC
CASSLGLRDEQYF
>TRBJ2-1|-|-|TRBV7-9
TGTGCCAGCAGCTTAGGGGGGGATATCTCCTACAATGAGCAGTTCTTC
CASSLGGDISYNEQFF
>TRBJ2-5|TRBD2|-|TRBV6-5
TGTGCCAGCAGTTACGGCCTACTAGCGGGGGGGCGCGAGACCCAGTACTTC
CASSYGLLAGGRETQYF
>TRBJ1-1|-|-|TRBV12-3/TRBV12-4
TGTGCCAGCAGTTTGAGACCGACGGGGGGCAGGAACACTGAAGCTTTCTTT
CASSLRPTGGRNTEAFF
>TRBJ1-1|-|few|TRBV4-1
TGCGCCAGCGGGGCAGGGCGAAACACTGAAGCTTTCTTT
CASGAGRNTEAFF
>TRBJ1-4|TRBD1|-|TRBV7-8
TGTGCCAGCAGCTCTCGACAGGGGGTTAATGAAAAACTGTTTTTT
CASSSRQGVNEKLFF
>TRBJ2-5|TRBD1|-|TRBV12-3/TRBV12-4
TGTGCCAGCACCCGGGACAGGGCAGAGACCCAGTACTTC
CASTRDRAETQYF
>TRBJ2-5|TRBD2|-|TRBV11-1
TGTGCCAGCAGCAACCGTCGGACTAGCGGGGGATCGTACCAAGAGACCCAGTACTTC
CASSNRRTSGGSYQETQYF
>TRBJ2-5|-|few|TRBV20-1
TGCAGTGCCGGCGCTAGGGATGAGACCCAGTACTTC
CSAGARDETQYF
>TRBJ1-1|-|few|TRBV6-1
TGTGCCAGCAGTGTAAGTGACACTGAAGCTTTCTTT
CASSVSDTEAFF
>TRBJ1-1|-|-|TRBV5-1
TGCGCCAGCAGCTTGGGAGGGGGAATTGAAGCTTTCTTT
CASSLGGGIEAFF
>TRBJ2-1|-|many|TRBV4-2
TGTGCCAGCAGCCAAGATGGGCGGAGTCAGTTCTTC
CASSQDGRSQFF
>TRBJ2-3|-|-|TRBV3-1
TGTGCCTCCAGCAAGCCGGGACCGAGGACAGATACGCAGTATTTT
CASSKPGPRTDTQYF
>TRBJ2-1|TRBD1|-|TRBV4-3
TGCGCCAGCAGCCCTTCGGGGTGGGACAGGGGGAATTACAATGAGCAGTTCTTC
CASSPSGWDRGNYNEQFF
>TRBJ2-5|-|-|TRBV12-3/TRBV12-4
TGTGCCAGCAAAAGGGAACAAGAGACCCAGTACTTC
CASKREQETQYF
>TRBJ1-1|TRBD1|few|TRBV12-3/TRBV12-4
TGTGCCAGCAGTTCCGGGGAGGGGGCGCCCACTGAAGCTTTCTTT
CASSSGEGAPTEAFF
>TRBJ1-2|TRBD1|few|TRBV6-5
TGTGCCAGCAGTTACGGCTCGGGACAGGGCGAAGGCTACACCTTC
CASSYGSGQGEGYTF
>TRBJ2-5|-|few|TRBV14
TGTGCCAGCAGCCATTGGGCCGAGCAGACCCAGTACTTC
CASSHWAEQTQYF
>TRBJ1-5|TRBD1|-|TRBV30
TGTGCCTGGACCCAACGGACAGGGGGCCAGAGCCAGCATTTT
CAWTQRTGGQSQHF
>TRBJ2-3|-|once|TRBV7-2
TGTGCCAGCACCTGGAGGAAAAGCACAGATACGCAGTATTTT
CASTWRKSTDTQYF
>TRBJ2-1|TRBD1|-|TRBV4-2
TGTGCCAGCAGGCCAAAGACAGGGGGTAACAATGAGCAGTTCTTC
CASRPKTGGNNEQFF
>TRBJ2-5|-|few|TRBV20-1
TGCAGTGCTAGGGGACGCACGTACCAAGAGACCCAGTACTTC
CSARGRTYQETQYF
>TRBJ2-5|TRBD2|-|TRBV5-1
TGCGCCAGCAGCTTGGAGGGTAGCGGGGGATCGGGAGAGACCCAGTACTTC
CASSLEGSGGSGETQYF
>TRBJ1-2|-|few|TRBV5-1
TGCGCCAGCAGCTTGGATGAAACAGCTGGCTACACCTTC
CASSLDETAGYTF
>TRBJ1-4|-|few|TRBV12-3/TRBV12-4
TGTGCCAGCAGTCGCGGTGTAGAAACCCACCCGTTTTTT
CASSRGVETHPFF
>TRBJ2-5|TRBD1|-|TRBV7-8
TGTGCCAGCAGCCCCATGACAGGGGGTACGACCCAGTACTTC
CASSPMTGGTTQYF
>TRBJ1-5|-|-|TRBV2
TGTGCCAGCAGTGAAGGGTGGGCATCTCGTCAGCCCCAGCATTTT
CASSEGWASRQPQHF
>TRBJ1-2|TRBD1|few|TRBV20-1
TGCAGTGCGAGGACAGGGGTTGGGCTCTATGGCTACACCTTC
CSARTGVGLYGYTF
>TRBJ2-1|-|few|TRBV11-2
TGTGCCAGCAGCTTGACATATAGCTCCTACAATGAGCAGTTCTTC
CASSLTYSSYNEQFF
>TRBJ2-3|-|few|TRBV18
TGTGCCAGCTCACCAGGGCGAACAGTAGACCATACGCAGTATTTT
CASSPGRTVDHTQYF
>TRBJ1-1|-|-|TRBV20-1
TGCAGTGCTAGTTTCCCGAACACTGAAGCTTTCTTT
CSASFPNTEAFF
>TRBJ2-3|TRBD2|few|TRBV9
TGTGCCAGCAGCGTAGTAAGCGGGGGGGCCCGTACGCAGTATTTT
CASSVVSGGARTQYF
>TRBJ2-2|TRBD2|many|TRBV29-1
TGCAGCGTGTCCCGGGGGGGGACCGGGGAGCTGTTTTTT
CSVSRGGTGELFF
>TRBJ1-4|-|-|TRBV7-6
TGTGCCAGCAGCTTAGTCCAGGGAGGAGGAGAAAAACTGTTTTTT
CASSLVQGGGEKLFF
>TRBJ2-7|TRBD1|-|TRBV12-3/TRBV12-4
TGTGCCAGCAGTGGAACCGGGACAGTCCCCGAGCAGTACTTC
CASSGTGTVPEQYF
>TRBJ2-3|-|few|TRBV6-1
TGTGCCAGTGGCTGGGGCGGGGGCACAGATACGCAGTATTTT
CASGWGGGTDTQYF
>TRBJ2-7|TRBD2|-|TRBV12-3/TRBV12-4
TGTGCCAGCAGTTTTGCGGGGGGGCCCGACGAGCAGTACTTC
CASSFAGGPDEQYF
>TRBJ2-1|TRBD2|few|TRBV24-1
TGTGCCACCAGTGATTACAGGACTAGCGGGGGGTACAATGAGCAGTTCTTC
CATSDYRTSGGYNEQFF
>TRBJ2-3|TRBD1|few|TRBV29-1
TGCAGCGTTACGGGACAGCCTAGTACAGATACGCAGTATTTT
CSVTGQPSTDTQYF
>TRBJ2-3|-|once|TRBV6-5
TGTGCCAGCACCTTCTACGATACGCAGTATTTT
CASTFYDTQYF
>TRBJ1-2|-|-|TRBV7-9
TGTGCCAGCAGCTACAGGGAACGACATGGCTACACCTTC
CASSYRERHGYTF